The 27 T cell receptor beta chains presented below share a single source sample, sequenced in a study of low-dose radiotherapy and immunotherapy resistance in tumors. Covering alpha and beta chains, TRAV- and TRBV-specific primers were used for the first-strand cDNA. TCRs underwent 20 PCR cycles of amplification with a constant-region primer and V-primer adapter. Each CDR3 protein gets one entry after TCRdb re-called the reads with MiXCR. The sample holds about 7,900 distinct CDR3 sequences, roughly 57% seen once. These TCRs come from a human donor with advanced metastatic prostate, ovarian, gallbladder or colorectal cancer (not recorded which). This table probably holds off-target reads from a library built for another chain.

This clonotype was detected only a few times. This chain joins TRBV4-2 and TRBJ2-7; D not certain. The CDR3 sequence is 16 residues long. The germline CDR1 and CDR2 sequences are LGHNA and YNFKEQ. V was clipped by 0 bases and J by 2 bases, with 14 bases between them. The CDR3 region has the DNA TGTGCCAGCAGCCAAGAAGCTCTTGACACACCCTACGAGCAGTACTTC. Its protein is CASSQEALDTPYEQYF.

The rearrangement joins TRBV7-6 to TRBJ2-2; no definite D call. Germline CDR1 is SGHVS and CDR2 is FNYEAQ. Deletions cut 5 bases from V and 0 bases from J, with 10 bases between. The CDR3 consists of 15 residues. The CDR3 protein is CASSESAANTGELFF. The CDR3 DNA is TGTGCCAGCAGCGAGTCGGCTGCGAACACCGGGGAGCTGTTTTTT.

The chain's CDR3 is CASSRLKTSGGENTQYF. The CDR3, as DNA: TGTGCCAGCAGCCGCCTAAAGACTAGCGGGGGGGAAAATACGCAGTATTTT. The chain carries TRBV12-3 or TRBV12-4 and TRBJ2-3; the match to TRBD2 covers 14 bases. The CDR3 is 17 amino acids. V shed 6 bases and J 7 bases; nucleotides not matched to a gene: 12.

CDR3 DNA sequence: TGCAGTGCTAGGCCTCTAGCGGGGGGTGACACCGGGGAGCTGTTTTTT. Residues: CSARPLAGGDTGELFF. V and J are TRBV20-1 and TRBJ2-2; 11 bases are a match to TRBD2. Germline-derived CDR1 and CDR2 are DFQATT and SNEGSKA (reference sequence). V was clipped by 3 bases and J by 3 bases; unmatched bases: 6. The CDR3 has 16 amino acids.

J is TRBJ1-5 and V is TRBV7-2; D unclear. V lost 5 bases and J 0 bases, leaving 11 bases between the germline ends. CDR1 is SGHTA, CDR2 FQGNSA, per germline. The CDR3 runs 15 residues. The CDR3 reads CASSREGNSNQPQHF. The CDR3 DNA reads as TGTGCCAGCAGCCGCGAAGGAAATAGCAATCAGCCCCAGCATTTT.

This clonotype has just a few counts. CDR3 region: CSVEDLHLRAQETQYF. The CDR3 coding sequence is TGCAGCGTTGAAGATCTGCACCTACGGGCACAAGAGACCCAGTACTTC. This chain connects TRBV29-1 to TRBJ2-5; D uncertain. The ends were cut back, 0 bases at V and 2 bases at J, with 16 bases in the middle. The germline V gene encodes CDR1 SQVTM and CDR2 ANQGSEA. The CDR3 runs to 16 residues.

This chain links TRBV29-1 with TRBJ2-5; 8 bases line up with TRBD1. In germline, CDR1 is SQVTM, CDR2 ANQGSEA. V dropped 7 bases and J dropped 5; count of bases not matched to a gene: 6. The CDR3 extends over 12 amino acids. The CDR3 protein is CSARQGYETQYF. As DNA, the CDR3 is TGCAGCGCTCGACAGGGGTATGAGACCCAGTACTTC. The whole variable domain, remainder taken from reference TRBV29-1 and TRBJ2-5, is SAVISQKPSRDICQRGTSLTIQCQVDSQVTMMFWYRQQPGQSLTLIATANQGSEATYESGFVIDKFPISRPNLTFSTLTVSNMSPEDSSIYLCSARQGYETQYFGPGTRLLVL.

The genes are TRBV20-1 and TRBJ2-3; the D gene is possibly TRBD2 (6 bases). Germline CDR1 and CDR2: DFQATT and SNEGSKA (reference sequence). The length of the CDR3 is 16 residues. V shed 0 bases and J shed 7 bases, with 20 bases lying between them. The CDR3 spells CSARDVTRGGMNTQYF. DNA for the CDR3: TGCAGTGCTAGAGATGTTACGCGCGGCGGGATGAATACGCAGTATTTT.

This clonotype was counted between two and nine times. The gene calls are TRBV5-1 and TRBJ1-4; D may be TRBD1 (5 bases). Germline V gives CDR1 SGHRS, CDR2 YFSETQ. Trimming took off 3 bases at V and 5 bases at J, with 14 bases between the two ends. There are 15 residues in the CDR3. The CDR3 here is CASSSQGVGNEKLFF. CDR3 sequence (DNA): TGCGCCAGCAGCTCTCAGGGAGTAGGGAATGAAAAACTGTTTTTT.

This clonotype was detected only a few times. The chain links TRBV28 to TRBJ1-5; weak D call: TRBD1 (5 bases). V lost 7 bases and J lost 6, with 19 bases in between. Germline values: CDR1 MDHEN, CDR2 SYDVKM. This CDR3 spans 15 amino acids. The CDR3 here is CASTSPRGGGQPQHF. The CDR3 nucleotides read TGTGCCAGCACCTCCCCCCGGGGTGGGGGTCAGCCCCAGCATTTT.

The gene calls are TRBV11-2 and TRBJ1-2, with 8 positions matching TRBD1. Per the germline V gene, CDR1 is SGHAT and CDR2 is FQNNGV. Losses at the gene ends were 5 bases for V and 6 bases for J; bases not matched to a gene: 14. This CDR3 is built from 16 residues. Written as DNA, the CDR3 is TGTGCCAGCAGCATAAACCGGGACAGGAGAACGAATGGCTACACCTTC. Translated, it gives CASSINRDRRTNGYTF.

The CDR3 loop is CASSFPRQGVDEQYF. CDR3 in DNA: TGTGCCAGCAGTTTCCCAAGACAGGGGGTCGACGAGCAGTACTTC. The rearrangement links TRBV28 to TRBJ2-7; 9 nucleotides align to TRBD1. The V and J ends lost 3 bases and 5 bases, in that order; junction bases with no gene match: 8. This CDR3 has 15 amino acids. Germline V gene sequence: CDR1 MDHEN, CDR2 SYDVKM.

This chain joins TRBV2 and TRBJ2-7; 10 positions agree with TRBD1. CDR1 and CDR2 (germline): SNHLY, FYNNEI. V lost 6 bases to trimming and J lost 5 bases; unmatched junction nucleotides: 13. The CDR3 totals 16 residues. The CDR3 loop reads CASSETPGQGPHEQYF. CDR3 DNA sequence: TGTGCCAGCAGCGAGACACCGGGACAGGGGCCCCACGAGCAGTACTTC.

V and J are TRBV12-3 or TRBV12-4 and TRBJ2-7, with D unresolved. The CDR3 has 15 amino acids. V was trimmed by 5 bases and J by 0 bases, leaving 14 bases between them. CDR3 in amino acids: CASSKNWEGSYEQYF. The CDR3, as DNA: TGTGCCAGCAGTAAGAACTGGGAAGGCTCCTACGAGCAGTACTTC.

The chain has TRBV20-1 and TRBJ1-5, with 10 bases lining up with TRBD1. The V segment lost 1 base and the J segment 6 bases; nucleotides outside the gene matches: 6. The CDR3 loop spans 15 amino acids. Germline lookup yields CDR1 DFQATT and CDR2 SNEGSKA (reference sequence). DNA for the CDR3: TGCAGTGCTAGAGCCGGACAGGGGGTTATTCAGCCCCAGCATTTT. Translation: CSARAGQGVIQPQHF.

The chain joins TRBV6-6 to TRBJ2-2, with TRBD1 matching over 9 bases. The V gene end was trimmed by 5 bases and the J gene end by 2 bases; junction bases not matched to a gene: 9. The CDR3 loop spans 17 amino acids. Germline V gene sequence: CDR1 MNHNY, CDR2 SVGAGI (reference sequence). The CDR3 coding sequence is TGTGCCAGCAGTGGTTCTGCGGGACAGGGAAACACCGGGGAGCTGTTTTTT. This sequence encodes CASSGSAGQGNTGELFF.

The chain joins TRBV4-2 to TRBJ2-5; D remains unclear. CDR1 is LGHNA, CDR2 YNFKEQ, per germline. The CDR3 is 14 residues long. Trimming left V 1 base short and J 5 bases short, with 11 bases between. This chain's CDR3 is CASSQVVNPETQYF. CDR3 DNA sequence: TGTGCCAGCAGCCAAGTTGTTAATCCCGAGACCCAGTACTTC.

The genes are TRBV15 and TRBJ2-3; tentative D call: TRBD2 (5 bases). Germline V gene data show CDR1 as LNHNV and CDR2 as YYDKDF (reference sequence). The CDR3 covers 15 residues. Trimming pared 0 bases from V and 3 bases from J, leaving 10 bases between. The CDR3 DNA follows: TGTGCCACCAGCAGAGATGGGCTAGCAACAGATACGCAGTATTTT. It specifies CATSRDGLATDTQYF. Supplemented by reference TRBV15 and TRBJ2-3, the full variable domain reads DAMVIQNPRYQVTQFGKPVTLSCSQTLNHNVMYWYQQKSSQAPKLLFHYYDKDFNNEADTPDNFQSRRPNTSFCFLDIRSPGLGDTAMYLCATSRDGLATDTQYFGPGTRLTVL.

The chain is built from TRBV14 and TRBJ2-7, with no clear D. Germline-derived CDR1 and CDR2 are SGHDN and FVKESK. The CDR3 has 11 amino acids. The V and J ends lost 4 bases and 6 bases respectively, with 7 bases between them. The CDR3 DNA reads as TGTGCCAGCAGCCCTCTTTCCGAGCAGTACTTC. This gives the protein CASSPLSEQYF.

CDR3: CASSLGSTSGRSEQFF. The CDR3 bases are TGTGCCAGCAGTTTGGGGTCCACTAGCGGGAGGTCTGAGCAGTTCTTC. The V and J genes are TRBV27 and TRBJ2-1, with 12 bases identical to TRBD2. With V trimmed by 3 bases and J by 9 bases, 9 bases remained unmatched. In germline, CDR1 is MNHEY, CDR2 SMNVEV (reference sequence). The CDR3 length is 16 residues.

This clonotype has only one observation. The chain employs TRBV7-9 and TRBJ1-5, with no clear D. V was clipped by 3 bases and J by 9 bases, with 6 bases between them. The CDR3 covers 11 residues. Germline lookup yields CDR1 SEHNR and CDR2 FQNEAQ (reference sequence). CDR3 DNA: TGTGCCAGCAGCTTGTCGGGGCCCCAGCATTTT. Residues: CASSLSGPQHF. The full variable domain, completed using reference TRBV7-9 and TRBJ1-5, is DTGVSQNPRHKITKRGQNVTFRCDPISEHNRLYWYRQTLGQGPEFLTYFQNEAQLEKSRLLSDRFSAERPKGSFSTLEIQRTEQGDSAMYLCASSLSGPQHFGDGTRLSIL.

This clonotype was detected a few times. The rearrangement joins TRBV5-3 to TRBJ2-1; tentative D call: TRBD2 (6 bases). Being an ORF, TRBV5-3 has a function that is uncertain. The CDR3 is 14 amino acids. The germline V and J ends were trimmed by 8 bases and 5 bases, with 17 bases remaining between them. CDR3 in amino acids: CASGRLEGHNEQFF. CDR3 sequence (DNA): TGTGCCAGCGGCAGACTAGAGGGGCACAATGAGCAGTTCTTC.

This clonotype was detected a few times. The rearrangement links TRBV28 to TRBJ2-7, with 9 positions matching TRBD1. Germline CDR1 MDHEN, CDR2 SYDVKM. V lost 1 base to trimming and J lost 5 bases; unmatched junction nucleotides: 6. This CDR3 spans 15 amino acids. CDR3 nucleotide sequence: TGTGCCAGCAGTTTATATGGGACAGGGTCTCACGAGCAGTACTTC. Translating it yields CASSLYGTGSHEQYF.

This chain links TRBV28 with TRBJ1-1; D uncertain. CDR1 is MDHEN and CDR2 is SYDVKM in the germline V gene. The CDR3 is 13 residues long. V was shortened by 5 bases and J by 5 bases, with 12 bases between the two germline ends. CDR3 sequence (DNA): TGTGCCAGCAGTCTGGACCTGGGGACTGAAGCTTTCTTT. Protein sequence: CASSLDLGTEAFF.

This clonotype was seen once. The CDR3 nucleotides are TGCGCCAGCAGCTTGAATATCAGGGGGACTGAAGCTTTCTTT. Protein product: CASSLNIRGTEAFF. The gene calls are TRBV5-1 and TRBJ1-1; TRBD1 aligns across 7 bases. V lost 1 base, J lost 5 bases, and 5 bases stayed unmatched. The CDR3 is 14 amino acids. Germline lookup yields CDR1 SGHRS and CDR2 YFSETQ.

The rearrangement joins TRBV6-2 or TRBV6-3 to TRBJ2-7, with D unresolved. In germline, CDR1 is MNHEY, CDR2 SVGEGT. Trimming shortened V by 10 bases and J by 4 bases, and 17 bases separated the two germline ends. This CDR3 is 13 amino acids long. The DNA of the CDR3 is TGTGCCACCATAGCTAACTCGCGGTACGAGCAGTACTTC. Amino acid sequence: CATIANSRYEQYF.

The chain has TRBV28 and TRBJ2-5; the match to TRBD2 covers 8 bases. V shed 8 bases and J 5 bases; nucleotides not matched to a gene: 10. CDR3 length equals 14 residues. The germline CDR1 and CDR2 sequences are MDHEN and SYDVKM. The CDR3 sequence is CASRRVAGIETQYF. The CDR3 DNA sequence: TGTGCCAGCCGCCGGGTAGCGGGGATTGAGACCCAGTACTTC.